These T cell receptor beta chains were read from a single sample in a study of T cell repertoires in cytomegalovirus infection. TCRdb re-called the reads through MiXCR, storing one row per CDR3 protein. The sample lists about 76,000 distinct CDR3 sequences, more than 3% occurring once. Source material: PBMCs. All receptors derive from a human donor in good health (CMV status not recorded). Some clones in this sample may be carry-over from other donors' samples. The CDR3 runs from the conserved cysteine through the conserved F or W. Each record gives: clone size, V gene, J gene, D gene, CDR3 protein, CDR3 DNA. D genes are given only for firm matches. Where a row states a size, it is once, few, many or the class of an expanded clone; other rows omit it.

many,TRBV10-3,TRBJ2-7,TRBD1,CAISEPTGDSSYEQYF,TGTGCCATCAGTGAACCAACAGGGGATAGCTCCTACGAGCAGTACTTC
many,TRBV29-1,TRBJ2-2,NA,CSVGPAGHTGELFF,TGCAGCGTCGGCCCGGCGGGACACACCGGGGAGCTGTTTTTT
many,TRBV20-1,TRBJ2-3,NA,CSTVAGSFTDTQYF,TGCAGTACCGTCGCGGGGTCTTTCACAGATACGCAGTATTTT
many,TRBV4-1,TRBJ1-1,NA,CASSQDIRGTEAFF,TGCGCCAGCAGCCAAGATATTAGAGGCACTGAAGCTTTCTTT
many,TRBV28,TRBJ2-7,NA,CASSLSTLPSVREQYF,TGTGCCAGCAGTTTATCTACTCTACCTAGCGTCCGCGAGCAGTACTTC
many,TRBV6-2/TRBV6-3,TRBJ2-1,NA,CASRIGGEQFF,TGTGCCAGCAGGATAGGGGGTGAGCAGTTCTTC
NA,TRBV6-5,TRBJ2-7,TRBD2,CASSPLAGGRGVQHF,TGTGCCAGCAGTCCTTTAGCGGGGGGCCGGGGTGTGCAGCACTTC
NA,TRBV11-2,TRBJ2-7,NA,CASSKRRTTRGVEQYF,TGTGCCAGCAGCAAAAGGAGGACCACGAGGGGGGTCGAGCAGTACTTC
many,TRBV7-2,TRBJ1-6,NA,CASSLRQAIYNNSPLHF,TGTGCCAGCAGCTTACGACAGGCTATCTATAATAATTCACCCCTCCACTTT
many,TRBV6-2/TRBV6-3,TRBJ2-1,NA,CASSYVGNEQFF,TGTGCCAGCAGTTACGTCGGTAATGAGCAGTTCTTC
many,TRBV6-1,TRBJ1-1,NA,CASSKSWNTEAFF,TGTGCCAGCAGTAAAAGTTGGAACACTGAAGCTTTCTTT
many,TRBV7-2,TRBJ2-3,TRBD2,CASSFRPSGGGDTQYF,TGTGCCAGCAGCTTCAGGCCTAGCGGGGGAGGGGATACGCAGTATTTT
medium-sized,TRBV7-2,TRBJ1-5,NA,CASTRVASNQPQHF,TGTGCCAGCACCCGAGTGGCTAGCAATCAGCCCCAGCATTTT
many,TRBV7-2,TRBJ1-4,NA,CASSRQGATNEKLFF,TGTGCCAGCAGCAGGCAGGGTGCCACTAATGAAAAACTGTTTTTT
many,TRBV7-6,TRBJ2-1,TRBD2,CASSSPGLPYNEQFF,TGTGCCAGCAGTTCGCCGGGACTACCATACAATGAGCAGTTCTTC
many,TRBV19,TRBJ1-5,NA,CASSQVATYSNQPQHF,TGTGCCAGTAGCCAGGTCGCAACATATAGCAATCAGCCCCAGCATTTT
many,TRBV7-2,TRBJ2-1,NA,CASSSTRGQRNNEQFF,TGTGCCAGCAGCTCCACTCGAGGCCAACGGAACAATGAGCAGTTCTTC
many,TRBV10-3,TRBJ1-4,NA,CAISEGGATNEKLFF,TGTGCCATCAGTGAAGGGGGTGCAACTAATGAAAAACTGTTTTTT
many,TRBV5-5,TRBJ2-7,NA,CVSSVYSELSYEQYF,TGTGTCAGCAGCGTATACAGTGAACTTTCCTACGAGCAGTACTTC
many,TRBV10-3,TRBJ1-3,TRBD1,CAITLGTGDSSGNTIYF,TGTGCCATCACTTTGGGGACAGGCGATTCCTCTGGAAACACCATATATTTT
many,TRBV12-3/TRBV12-4,TRBJ2-7,NA,CASSLNTYEQYF,TGTGCCAGCAGTTTGAATACCTACGAGCAGTACTTC
many,TRBV20-1,TRBJ1-5,NA,CSARSRDGINQPQHF,TGCAGTGCTCGAAGCCGGGACGGAATCAATCAGCCCCAGCATTTT
many,TRBV6-2/TRBV6-3,TRBJ1-2,TRBD1,CASSRRDSYGYTF,TGTGCCAGCAGCCGCCGGGACAGCTATGGCTACACCTTC
many,TRBV6-5,TRBJ2-1,NA,CASRPSWSSYNEQFF,TGTGCCTCACGCCCTAGCTGGAGCTCCTACAATGAGCAGTTCTTC
many,TRBV7-2,TRBJ1-5,NA,CASSLVSGYNQPQHF,TGTGCCAGCAGCTTAGTATCTGGTTACAATCAGCCCCAGCATTTT
many,TRBV2,TRBJ2-7,TRBD1,CASSLRTGASYEQYF,TGTGCCAGCAGCTTACGGACAGGGGCATCCTACGAGCAGTACTTC
NA,TRBV7-9,TRBJ2-2,TRBD2,CASSRAGGTGVLYF,TGTGCCAGCAGCCGAGCGGGGGGCACCGGGGTGCTGTATTTT
many,TRBV7-7,TRBJ1-1,TRBD1,CASSYRDSTTEAFF,TGTGCCAGCAGTTACCGGGACAGTACGACTGAAGCTTTCTTT
many,TRBV4-1,TRBJ2-3,TRBD2,CASSQDRTSGGLNTDTQYF,TGCGCCAGCAGCCAAGATCGGACTAGCGGGGGGTTAAACACAGATACGCAGTATTTT
many,TRBV5-4,TRBJ1-6,NA,CASSLKGSSYNSPLHF,TGTGCCAGCAGCTTAAAGGGGAGCTCCTATAATTCACCCCTCCACTTT
NA,TRBV4-1,TRBJ2-5,TRBD2,CASSPSSSGGFSKTQYF,TGCGCCAGCAGCCCCTCTTCTAGCGGGGGGTTTAGCAAGACCCAGTACTTC
many,TRBV4-1,TRBJ2-7,NA,CASSHTDLGRSSYEQYF,TGCGCCAGCAGCCACACCGATCTCGGACGGAGCTCCTACGAGCAGTACTTC
many,TRBV7-2,TRBJ1-6,NA,CASSLQDRISYNSPLHF,TGTGCCAGCAGCTTACAAGACCGGATCTCCTATAATTCACCCCTCCACTTT
many,TRBV7-2,TRBJ1-5,NA,CASSARVGNQPQHF,TGTGCCAGCAGCGCCCGGGTCGGGAATCAGCCCCAGCATTTT
many,TRBV7-9,TRBJ2-5,TRBD2,CASSRGLAGQETQYF,TGTGCCAGCAGCCGCGGACTAGCGGGGCAAGAGACCCAGTACTTC
many,TRBV29-1,TRBJ2-5,TRBD1,CSAPNRGKTQETQYF,TGCAGCGCTCCAAACAGGGGGAAAACGCAAGAGACCCAGTACTTC
many,TRBV7-2,TRBJ2-7,TRBD2,CASSLLAGGSDEQYF,TGTGCCAGCAGCTTACTGGCGGGGGGAAGCGACGAGCAGTACTTC
many,TRBV10-2,TRBJ2-1,NA,CASSTRTSYNEQFF,TGCGCCAGCAGTACCCGAACCTCCTACAATGAGCAGTTCTTC
many,TRBV27,TRBJ1-2,NA,CASSLGSAGYGYTF,TGTGCCAGCAGTCTCGGGTCCGCGGGCTATGGCTACACCTTC
many,TRBV30,TRBJ1-6,NA,CAWSTTSTVYNSPLHF,TGTGCCTGGAGTACGACTTCGACAGTTTATAATTCACCCCTCCACTTT
many,TRBV2,TRBJ1-4,TRBD1,CASRTGTDEKLFF,TGTGCCAGCAGGACAGGGACCGATGAAAAACTGTTTTTT
many,TRBV7-6,TRBJ2-3,TRBD2,CASSSDSGADTQYF,TGTGCCAGCAGCTCAGATAGCGGGGCTGATACGCAGTATTTT
many,TRBV2,TRBJ1-2,NA,CASTIPGSNYGYTF,TGTGCCAGCACTATACCGGGCAGTAACTATGGCTACACCTTC
many,TRBV6-5,TRBJ1-6,NA,CASSLQGGGLHF,TGTGCCAGCAGTTTACAGGGCGGAGGCCTCCACTTT
many,TRBV29-1,TRBJ2-1,NA,CSVGFQFSYNEQFF,TGCAGCGTTGGTTTTCAATTCTCCTACAATGAGCAGTTCTTC
many,TRBV6-5,TRBJ2-7,NA,CASSYSRTALSYEQYF,TGTGCCAGCAGTTACTCGAGGACAGCCCTCTCCTACGAGCAGTACTTC
many,TRBV20-1,TRBJ2-6,NA,CSARAYGANVLTF,TGCAGTGCTAGAGCGTATGGGGCCAACGTCCTGACTTTC
many,TRBV6-1,TRBJ1-2,TRBD1,CASSRRTLMTGVHGYTF,TGTGCCAGCAGCCGCCGAACCCTAATGACAGGGGTGCATGGCTACACCTTC
many,TRBV25-1,TRBJ1-3,NA,CASSESRGGPEGTIYF,TGTGCCAGCAGTGAATCTAGAGGGGGACCGGAAGGCACCATATATTTT
many,TRBV28,TRBJ1-1,NA,CASSFYPAGAGGEAFF,TGTGCCAGCAGTTTTTACCCGGCAGGAGCCGGAGGTGAAGCTTTCTTT
many,TRBV28,TRBJ1-3,NA,CASSLIGNGNTIYF,TGTGCCAGCAGTTTAATAGGGAATGGAAACACCATATATTTT
many,TRBV19,TRBJ2-5,NA,CASSSRQREETQYF,TGTGCCAGTAGTTCCCGACAGAGGGAAGAGACCCAGTACTTC
many,TRBV11-2,TRBJ1-4,NA,CASSLVRLGGNEKLFF,TGTGCCAGCAGCTTAGTGCGATTGGGTGGCAATGAAAAACTGTTTTTT
many,TRBV20-1,TRBJ2-5,TRBD1,CSANFGTAQETQYF,TGCAGTGCTAACTTTGGGACAGCTCAAGAGACCCAGTACTTC
many,TRBV7-2,TRBJ1-2,TRBD1,CASSSGTGVAGYTF,TGTGCCAGCAGCTCCGGGACAGGGGTTGCTGGCTACACCTTC
many,TRBV28,TRBJ1-1,TRBD1,CASSLSPGQGAGSTEAFF,TGTGCCAGCAGTTTATCTCCGGGACAGGGGGCAGGGAGCACTGAAGCTTTCTTT
many,TRBV2,TRBJ1-1,NA,CASSDGGVTEAFF,TGTGCCAGCAGTGACGGGGGGGTCACTGAAGCTTTCTTT
many,TRBV7-2,TRBJ1-4,NA,CASSLVRQTNEKLFF,TGTGCCAGCAGCTTAGTAAGGCAAACTAATGAAAAACTGTTTTTT
many,TRBV28,TRBJ1-5,NA,CASSFSRGSWQPQHF,TGTGCCAGCAGTTTTTCTCGGGGGAGTTGGCAGCCCCAGCATTTT